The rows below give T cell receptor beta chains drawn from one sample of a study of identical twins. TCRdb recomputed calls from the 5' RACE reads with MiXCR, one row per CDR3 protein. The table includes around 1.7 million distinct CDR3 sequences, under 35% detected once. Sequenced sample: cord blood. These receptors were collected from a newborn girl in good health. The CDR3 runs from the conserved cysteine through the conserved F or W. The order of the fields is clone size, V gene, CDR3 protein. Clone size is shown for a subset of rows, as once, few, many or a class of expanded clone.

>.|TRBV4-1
CASSQDRHIAFF
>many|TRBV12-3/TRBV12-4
CASSLGHKLSYEQYF
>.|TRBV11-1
CAGSSGQGLYEQYF
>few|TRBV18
CASSPQGVNGYTF
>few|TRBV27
CAAQPLGTTPSTDTQYF
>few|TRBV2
CASRSQGPNEQFF
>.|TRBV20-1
CSALKVGRDQPQHF
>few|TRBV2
CASSRGFYNEQFF
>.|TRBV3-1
CASKFGGGAYNEQFF
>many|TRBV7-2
CASSLRLAPLGYEQYF
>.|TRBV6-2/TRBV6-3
CASSSPNRGGNQPQHF
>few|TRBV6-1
CASSESWVGYEQYF
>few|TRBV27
CASSPPSTGWNEQYF
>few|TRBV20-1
CSTLRDRNNQPQHF
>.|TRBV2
CASSNPGNEQYF
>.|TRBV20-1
CSAGTQGIGYTF
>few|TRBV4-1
CASSHPSAGQGTLGFQETQYF
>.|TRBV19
CASSMGTRKETQYF
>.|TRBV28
CASSLGPKLSKAKNIQYF
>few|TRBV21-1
CASSKGAGEQFF
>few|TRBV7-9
CASSPLGQGEPFF
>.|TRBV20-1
CSARRGTSGVYNEQFF
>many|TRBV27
CASSLIAGVYNEQFF
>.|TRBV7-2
CASSLELGVRYF
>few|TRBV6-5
CASNKVSGEGYNEQFF
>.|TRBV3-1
CASSQEEGYTEASF
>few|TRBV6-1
CASSGLAGGHYNEQFF
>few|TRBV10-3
CAISRTGANEKLFF
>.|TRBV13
CAGSSGGLATDTQYF
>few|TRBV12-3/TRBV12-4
CASSPRVAATNEKLFF
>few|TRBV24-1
CATSDGTDPQHF
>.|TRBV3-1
CASRKQGEQYF
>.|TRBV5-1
CASSPGTGHSNQPQHF
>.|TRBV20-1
CSARGGQGKSTDTQYF
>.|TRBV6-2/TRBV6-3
CASSHLGGQETQFF
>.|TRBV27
CASSSISGGLRTDTQYF
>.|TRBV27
CASSLSGRANTGELFF
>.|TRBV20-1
CSARDHDEQYF
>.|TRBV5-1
CASSLGDRQGMDEQYF
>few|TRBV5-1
CASSPRGQGVSEAFF
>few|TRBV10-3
CAISEVASGGGSQFF
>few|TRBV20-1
CSARDSRQGAFLETQYF
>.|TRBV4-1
CASSQGGTGRGQPQHF
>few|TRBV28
CASIGGGTDTQYF
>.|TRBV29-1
CSVDLSTDAQYF
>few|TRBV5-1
CASSLGSGPNTGELFF
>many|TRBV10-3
CAISERGLASLGDQYF
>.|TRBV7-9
CASSLTYSGPPNTGELFF
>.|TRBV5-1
CASSLATSGNTYEQYF
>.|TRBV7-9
CASSLDAGEFGISYNEQFF
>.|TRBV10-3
CAISENGVQPQHF
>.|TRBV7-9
CASRPRGGEETQYF